This TCR beta chain emerged from a study of neoadjuvant anti-PD-1 for oral cavity cancer. Study background: Around day 43, patients without progression received a fourth nivolumab dose before surgery.

PBMC libraries mostly used 450 to 600 ng of input genomic DNA, with six replicates per sample. Clones were read by immunoSEQ multiplex PCR, and TCRdb kept only the in-frame ones, dropping some. The sample contains 50,000 to 65,000 clones, 65% to 80% of which appear only once. Material: PBMCs, obtained before nivolumab (anti-PD-1) treatment. This clonotype originated in a person aged 35 to 85 with oral cavity squamous cell carcinoma.

The CDR3 bases are TGTGCCTGGAGTTCTAGCGCGACCAAAAACATTCAGTACTTC. Translation gives CAWSSSATKNIQYF. The rearrangement joins TRBV30 to TRBJ2-4, with D tentatively TRBD2 (6 bases). CDR3 length equals 14 residues. Germline CDR1 GTSNPN, CDR2 SVGIG (reference sequence). Trimming left V 2 bases short and J 2 bases short, with 10 bases between.